The T cell receptor beta chain described here comes from a study of graft-versus-host responses after intestinal transplantation. The protocol was immunoSEQ multiplex PCR, while the TCRdb copy is restricted to in-frame clones and leaves out a portion. The sample has 8,000 to 13,000 clones; roughly 38% are singletons. Between the trimmed V and J ends, which lost 0 bases and 5 bases, there was a span of 10 bases. This CDR3 contains 15 residues. The germline V gene has CDR1 MNHEY and CDR2 SVGAGI. Labeling with CFSE marked 200,000 or so responder cells, which were plated with 200,000 or so irradiated, violet-dye-labeled stimulator cells.

The V call is TRBV6-5, the J call TRBJ2-2, with D unresolved. This clonotype was obtained from a human patient who received an intestinal transplant. The sequencing here drew on alloreactive CD8+ T cells from a mixed lymphocyte reaction culture, taken before intestinal transplant. Subset given: CFSE-low proliferating T cells sorted from roughly six-day pre-transplant mixed lymphocyte reaction (GvH or HvG direction). CDR3 DNA: TGTGCCAGCAGTTACTCCCAACCCAGGACCGGGGAGCTGTTTTTT. It codes for CASSYSQPRTGELFF.